One and the same sample provided the 5 T cell receptor beta chains below, sequenced in a study of T cells in Graves' hyperthyroidism and ophthalmopathy. Researchers took RNA transcripts and amplified the TCR beta CDR3 regions from them. HTBI primers were employed in a first-round RT-PCR of the TCR CDR3. TCRdb reanalysed the multiplex PCR reads using MiXCR and keeps one entry per CDR3 protein. Here the sample spans around 450,000 distinct CDR3 sequences, 15% to 18% being singletons. Sequenced material: blood. All receptors derive from a woman aged 18 to 35 with Graves' hyperthyroidism.

This clonotype was observed many times. This chain links TRBV6-2 or TRBV6-3 with TRBJ2-2; 7 positions agree with TRBD1. The length of the CDR3 is 16 residues. Per the germline V gene, CDR1 is MNHEY and CDR2 is SVGEGT. V lost 6 bases and J lost 0; bases outside the gene matches: 7. The CDR3 DNA reads as TGTGCCAGCAGCCAGACAGGGTTCGCGAACACCGGGGAGCTGTTTTTT. Its translation: CASSQTGFANTGELFF.

This clonotype was detected a few times. V and J are TRBV20-1 and TRBJ2-3; 9 bases match TRBD2. This CDR3 contains 16 residues. With V trimmed by 6 bases and J by 2 bases, 12 bases remained unmatched. Germline V gene sequence: CDR1 DFQATT, CDR2 SNEGSKA (reference sequence). CDR3 in amino acids: CSAVAGETRFTDTQYF. CDR3 bases: TGCAGTGCGGTAGCGGGAGAGACCCGCTTCACAGATACGCAGTATTTT.

This clonotype was counted ten times or more. The rearrangement joins TRBV27 to TRBJ2-1; 7 bases are a match to TRBD2. The germline gives CDR1 MNHEY, CDR2 SMNVEV (reference sequence). This CDR3 is 15 amino acids long. Germline trimming cut 2 bases from V and 9 bases from J; bases unmatched to any gene: 10. CDR3 in DNA: TGTGCCAGCAGTTTAGGGGGGGGGAGCGTGGGTGAGCAGTTCTTC. Translating gives CASSLGGGSVGEQFF.

This clonotype was counted at least ten times. Sequence at one end of the junction differs from germline and may be a read error. The V call is TRBV5-1, the J call TRBJ2-5, with TRBD2 matching over 9 bases. The CDR3 contains 15 residues. Germline CDR1 SGHRS, CDR2 YFSETQ. The CDR3 sequence is CASSLAGLARETQYF. CDR3 nucleotide sequence: TGTGCCAGCAGTTTAGCCGGACTAGCGAGGGAGACCCAGTACTTC.

This clonotype was observed a handful of times. This sequence joins TRBV4-1 and TRBJ2-1; D may be TRBD2 (6 bases). This CDR3 contains 14 residues. Per the germline V gene, CDR1 is MGHRA and CDR2 is YSYEKL. The germline V and J ends were trimmed by 5 bases and 4 bases, with 12 bases remaining between them. CDR3 bases: TGCGCCAGCAGCAAGCTGACTAGGTACAATGAGCAGTTCTTC. Encoded protein: CASSKLTRYNEQFF.